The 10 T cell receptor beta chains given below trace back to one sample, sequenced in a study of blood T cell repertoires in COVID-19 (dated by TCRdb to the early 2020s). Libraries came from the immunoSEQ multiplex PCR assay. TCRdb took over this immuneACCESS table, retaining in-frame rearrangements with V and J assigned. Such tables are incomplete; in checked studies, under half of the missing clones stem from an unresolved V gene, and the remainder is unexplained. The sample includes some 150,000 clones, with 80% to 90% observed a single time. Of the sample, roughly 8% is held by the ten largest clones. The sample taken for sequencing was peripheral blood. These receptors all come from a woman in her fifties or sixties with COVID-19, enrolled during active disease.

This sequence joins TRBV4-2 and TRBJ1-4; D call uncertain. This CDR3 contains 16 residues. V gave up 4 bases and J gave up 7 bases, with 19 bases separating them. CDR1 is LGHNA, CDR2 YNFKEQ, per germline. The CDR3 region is CASSLGSTVEGEKLFF. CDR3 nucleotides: TGTGCCAGCAGCCTCGGGTCGACGGTGGAGGGTGAAAAACTGTTTTTT.

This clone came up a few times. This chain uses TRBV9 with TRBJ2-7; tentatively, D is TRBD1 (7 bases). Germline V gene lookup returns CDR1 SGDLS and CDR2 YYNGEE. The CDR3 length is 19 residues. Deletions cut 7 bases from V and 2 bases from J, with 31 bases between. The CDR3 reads CASVSPSDGRGTAAYEQYF. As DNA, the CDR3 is TGTGCCAGCGTCAGCCCCAGTGACGGACGGGGGACAGCAGCCTACGAGCAGTACTTC.

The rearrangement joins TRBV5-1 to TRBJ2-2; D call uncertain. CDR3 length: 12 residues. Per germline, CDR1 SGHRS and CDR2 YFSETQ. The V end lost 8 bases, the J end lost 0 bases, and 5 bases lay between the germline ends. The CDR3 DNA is TGCGCCAGTACAGCGAACACCGGGGAGCTGTTTTTT. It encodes CASTANTGELFF. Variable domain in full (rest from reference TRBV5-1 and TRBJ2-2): KAGVTQTPRYLIKTRGQQVTLSCSPISGHRSVSWYQQTPGQGLQFLFEYFSETQRNKGNFPGRFSGRQFSNSRSEMNVSTLELGDSALYLCASTANTGELFFGEGSRLTVL.

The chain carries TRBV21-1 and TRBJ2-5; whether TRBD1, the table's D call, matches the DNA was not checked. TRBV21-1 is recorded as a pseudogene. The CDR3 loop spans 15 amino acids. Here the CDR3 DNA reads TGTGCCAGCAGCAATGGGACAGAAAAGCAAGAGACCCAGTACTTC. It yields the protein CASSNGTEKQETQYF.

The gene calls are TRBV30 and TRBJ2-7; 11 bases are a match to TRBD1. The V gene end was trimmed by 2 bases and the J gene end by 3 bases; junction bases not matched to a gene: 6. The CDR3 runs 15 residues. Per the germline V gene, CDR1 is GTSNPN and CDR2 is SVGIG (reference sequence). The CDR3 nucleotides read TGTGCCTGGAGTTCTCGGGACAGGGGGTTCTACGAGCAGTACTTC. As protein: CAWSSRDRGFYEQYF.

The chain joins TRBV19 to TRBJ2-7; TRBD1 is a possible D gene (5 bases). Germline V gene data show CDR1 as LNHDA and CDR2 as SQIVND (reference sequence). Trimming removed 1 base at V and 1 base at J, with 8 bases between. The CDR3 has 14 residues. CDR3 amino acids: CASSIAGASYEQYF. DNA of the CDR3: TGTGCCAGTAGTATAGCTGGGGCGTCCTACGAGCAGTACTTC.

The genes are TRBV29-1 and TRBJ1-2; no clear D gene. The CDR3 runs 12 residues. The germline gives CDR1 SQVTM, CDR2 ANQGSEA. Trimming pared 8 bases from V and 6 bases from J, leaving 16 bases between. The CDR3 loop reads CSSLTPGDGYTF. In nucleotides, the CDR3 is TGCAGCTCACTGACACCGGGAGATGGCTACACCTTC. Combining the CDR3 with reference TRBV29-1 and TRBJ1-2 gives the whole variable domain SAVISQKPSRDICQRGTSLTIQCQVDSQVTMMFWYRQQPGQSLTLIATANQGSEATYESGFVIDKFPISRPNLTFSTLTVSNMSPEDSSIYLCSSLTPGDGYTFGSGTRLTVV.

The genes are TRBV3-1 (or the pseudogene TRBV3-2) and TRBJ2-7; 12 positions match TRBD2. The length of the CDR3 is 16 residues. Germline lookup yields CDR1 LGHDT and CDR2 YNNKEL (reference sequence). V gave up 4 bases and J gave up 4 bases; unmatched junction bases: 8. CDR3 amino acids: CASSPPPGTSGYEQYF. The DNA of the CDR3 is TGTGCCAGCAGCCCCCCGCCCGGGACTAGCGGGTACGAGCAGTACTTC.

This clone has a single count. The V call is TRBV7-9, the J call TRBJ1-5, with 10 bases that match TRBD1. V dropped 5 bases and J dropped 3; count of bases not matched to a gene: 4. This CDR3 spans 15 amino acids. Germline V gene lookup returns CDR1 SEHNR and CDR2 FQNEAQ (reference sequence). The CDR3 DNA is TGTGCCAGCAGCAGGGGACAGGGGATCAATCAGCCCCAGCATTTT. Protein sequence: CASSRGQGINQPQHF.

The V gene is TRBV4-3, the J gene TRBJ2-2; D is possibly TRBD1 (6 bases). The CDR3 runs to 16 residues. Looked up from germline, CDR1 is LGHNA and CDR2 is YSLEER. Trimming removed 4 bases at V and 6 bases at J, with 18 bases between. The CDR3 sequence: CASSLHEGVIAGELFF. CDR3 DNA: TGCGCCAGCAGCCTTCATGAGGGGGTTATCGCCGGGGAGCTGTTTTTT.